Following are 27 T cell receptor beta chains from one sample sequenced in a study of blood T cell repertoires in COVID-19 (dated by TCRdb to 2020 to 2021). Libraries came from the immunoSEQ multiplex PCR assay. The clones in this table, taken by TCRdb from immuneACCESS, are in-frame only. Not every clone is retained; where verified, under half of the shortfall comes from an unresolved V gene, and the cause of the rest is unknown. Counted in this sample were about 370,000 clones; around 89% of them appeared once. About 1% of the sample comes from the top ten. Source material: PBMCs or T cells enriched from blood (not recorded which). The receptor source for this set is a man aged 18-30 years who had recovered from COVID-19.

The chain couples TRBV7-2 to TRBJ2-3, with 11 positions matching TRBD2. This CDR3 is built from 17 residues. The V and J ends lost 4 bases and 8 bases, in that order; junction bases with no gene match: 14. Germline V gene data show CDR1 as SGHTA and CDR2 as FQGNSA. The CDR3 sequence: CASSSRTSGRGYGTQYF. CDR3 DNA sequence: TGTGCCAGCAGCTCGAGGACTAGCGGGCGTGGGTACGGTACGCAGTATTTT.

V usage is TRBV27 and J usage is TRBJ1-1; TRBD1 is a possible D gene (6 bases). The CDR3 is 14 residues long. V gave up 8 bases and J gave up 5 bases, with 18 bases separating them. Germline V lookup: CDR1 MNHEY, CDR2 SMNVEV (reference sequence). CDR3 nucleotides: TGTGCCAGCGGAAATACAGGGTTGGGTACTGAAGCTTTCTTT. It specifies CASGNTGLGTEAFF.

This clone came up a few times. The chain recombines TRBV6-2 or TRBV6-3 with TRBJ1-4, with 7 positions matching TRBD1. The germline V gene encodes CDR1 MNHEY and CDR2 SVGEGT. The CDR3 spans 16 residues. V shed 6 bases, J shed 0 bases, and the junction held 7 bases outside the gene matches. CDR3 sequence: CASSWGTESTNEKLFF. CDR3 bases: TGTGCCAGCAGCTGGGGGACAGAATCAACTAATGAAAAACTGTTTTTT.

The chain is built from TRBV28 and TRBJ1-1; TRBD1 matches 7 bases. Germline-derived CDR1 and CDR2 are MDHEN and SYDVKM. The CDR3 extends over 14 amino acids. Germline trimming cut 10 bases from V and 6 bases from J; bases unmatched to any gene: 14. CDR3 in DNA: TGTGCCACCACGGAATCGGACAGGATACCTGAAGCTTTCTTT. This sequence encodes CATTESDRIPEAFF. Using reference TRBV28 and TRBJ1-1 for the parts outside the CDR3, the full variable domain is DVKVTQSSRYLVKRTGEKVFLECVQDMDHENMFWYRQDPGLGLRLIYFSYDVKMKEKGDIPEGYSVSREKKERFSLILESASTNQTSMYLCATTESDRIPEAFFGQGTRLTVV.

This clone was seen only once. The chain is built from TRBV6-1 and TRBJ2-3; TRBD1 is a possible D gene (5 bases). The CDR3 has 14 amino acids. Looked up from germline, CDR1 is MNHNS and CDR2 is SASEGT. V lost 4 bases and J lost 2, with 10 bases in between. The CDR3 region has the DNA TGTGCCAGCAGTGGCTTGGGGCCCACAGATACGCAGTATTTT. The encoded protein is CASSGLGPTDTQYF.

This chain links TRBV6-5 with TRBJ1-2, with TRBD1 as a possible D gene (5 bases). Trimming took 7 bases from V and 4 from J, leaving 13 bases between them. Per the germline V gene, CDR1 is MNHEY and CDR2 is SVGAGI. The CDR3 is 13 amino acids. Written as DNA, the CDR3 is TGTGCCAGCAAGGGCAGGGAAGGCTATGGCTACACCTTC. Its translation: CASKGREGYGYTF.

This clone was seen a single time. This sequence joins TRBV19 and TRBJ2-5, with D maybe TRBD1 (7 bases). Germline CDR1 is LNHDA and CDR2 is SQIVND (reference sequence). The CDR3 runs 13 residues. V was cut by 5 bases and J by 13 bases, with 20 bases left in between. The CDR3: CASSSGGGQTLYF. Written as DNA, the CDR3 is TGTGCCAGTAGTTCCGGAGGGGGACAGACATTGTACTTC. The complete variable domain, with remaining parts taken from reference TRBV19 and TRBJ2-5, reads DGGITQSPKYLFRKEGQNVTLSCEQNLNHDAMYWYRQDPGQGLRLIYYSQIVNDFQKGDIAEGYSVSREKKESFPLTVTSAQKNPTAFYLCASSSGGGQTLYFGPGTRLLVL.

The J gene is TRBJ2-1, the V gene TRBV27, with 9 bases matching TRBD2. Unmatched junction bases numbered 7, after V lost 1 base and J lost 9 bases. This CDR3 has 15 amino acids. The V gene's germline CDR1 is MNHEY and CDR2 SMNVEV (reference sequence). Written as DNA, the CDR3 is TGTGCCAGCAGTTTATGGGGCGGGGGGGGTAGTGAGCAGTTCTTC. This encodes CASSLWGGGGSEQFF.

The CDR3 DNA sequence: TGCGCCAGCAGCCAAGAGGCGGGGGCCTACGAGCAGTACTTC. It specifies CASSQEAGAYEQYF. The chain has TRBV4-1 and TRBJ2-7, with 7 bases aligning to TRBD2. Per the germline V gene, CDR1 is MGHRA and CDR2 is YSYEKL. The junction had 1 base not matched to a gene; V was cut back by 0 bases and J by 2 bases. CDR3 length: 14 residues.

CDR3 sequence (DNA): TGTGCCAGCTCACCCGGACTAGCGGGAGTGGGAGAGACCCAGTACTTC. It translates to CASSPGLAGVGETQYF. The V and J genes are TRBV18 and TRBJ2-5; 13 nucleotides match TRBD2. Germline-derived CDR1 and CDR2 are KGHSH and LQKENI. This CDR3 is 16 amino acids long. The trim removed 3 bases at V and 4 bases at J, leaving 5 bases unmatched. Together with reference TRBV18 and TRBJ2-5, the CDR3 gives the full variable domain: NAGVMQNPRHLVRRRGQEARLRCSPMKGHSHVYWYRQLPEEGLKFMVYLQKENIIDESGMPKERFSAEFPKEGPSILRIQQVVRGDSAAYFCASSPGLAGVGETQYFGPGTRLLVL.

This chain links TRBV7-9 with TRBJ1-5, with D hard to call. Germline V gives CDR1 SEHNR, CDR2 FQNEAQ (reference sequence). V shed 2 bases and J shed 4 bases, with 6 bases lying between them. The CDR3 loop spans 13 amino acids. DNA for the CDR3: TGTGCCAGCAGCTTACGAGGGAATCAGCCCCAGCATTTT. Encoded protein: CASSLRGNQPQHF. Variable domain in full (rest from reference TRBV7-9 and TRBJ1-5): DTGVSQNPRHKITKRGQNVTFRCDPISEHNRLYWYRQTLGQGPEFLTYFQNEAQLEKSRLLSDRFSAERPKGSFSTLEIQRTEQGDSAMYLCASSLRGNQPQHFGDGTRLSIL.

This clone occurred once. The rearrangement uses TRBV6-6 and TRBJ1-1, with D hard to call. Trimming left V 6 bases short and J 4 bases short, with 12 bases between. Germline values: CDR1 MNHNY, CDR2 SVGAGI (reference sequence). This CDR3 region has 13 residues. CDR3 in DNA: TGTGCCAGCAGCACAGAGGGATCCACTGAAGCTTTCTTT. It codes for CASSTEGSTEAFF.

The CDR3 sequence: CASSVGQNYGYTF. The CDR3 DNA reads TGTGCCAGCAGCGTAGGGCAAAACTATGGCTACACCTTC. V and J are TRBV9 and TRBJ1-2; no reliable D call. Germline V gives CDR1 SGDLS, CDR2 YYNGEE. The CDR3 is 13 amino acids. V gave up 0 bases and J gave up 2 bases, with 5 bases separating them.

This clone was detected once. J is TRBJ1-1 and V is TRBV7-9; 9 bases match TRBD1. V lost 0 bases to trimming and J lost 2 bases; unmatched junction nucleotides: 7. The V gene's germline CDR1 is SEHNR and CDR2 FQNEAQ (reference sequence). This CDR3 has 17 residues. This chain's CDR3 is CASSLARGTGYNTEAFF. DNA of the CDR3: TGTGCCAGCAGCTTAGCGCGCGGGACAGGGTACAACACTGAAGCTTTCTTT. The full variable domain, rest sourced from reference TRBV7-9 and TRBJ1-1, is DTGVSQNPRHKITKRGQNVTFRCDPISEHNRLYWYRQTLGQGPEFLTYFQNEAQLEKSRLLSDRFSAERPKGSFSTLEIQRTEQGDSAMYLCASSLARGTGYNTEAFFGQGTRLTVV.

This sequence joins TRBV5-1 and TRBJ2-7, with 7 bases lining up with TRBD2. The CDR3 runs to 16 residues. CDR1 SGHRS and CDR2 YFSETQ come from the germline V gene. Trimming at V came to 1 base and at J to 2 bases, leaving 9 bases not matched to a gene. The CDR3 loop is CASSLLAAGLPYEQYF. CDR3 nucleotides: TGCGCCAGCAGCTTGTTAGCGGCGGGACTACCCTACGAGCAGTACTTC.

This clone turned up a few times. CDR3 residues: CASSPPGGRGTGELFF. CDR3 bases: TGTGCCAGTAGTCCTCCAGGAGGCAGGGGCACCGGGGAGCTGTTTTTT. The genes are TRBV19 and TRBJ2-2; D perhaps matches TRBD1 (6 bases). With 5 bases removed from V and 4 bases from J, the gap between germline ends came to 17 bases. The CDR3 runs 16 residues. Germline V gene data show CDR1 as LNHDA and CDR2 as SQIVND (reference sequence).

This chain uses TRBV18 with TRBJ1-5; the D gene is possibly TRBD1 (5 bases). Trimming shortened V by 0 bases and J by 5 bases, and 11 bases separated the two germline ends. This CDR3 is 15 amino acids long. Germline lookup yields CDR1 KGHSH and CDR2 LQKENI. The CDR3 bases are TGTGCCAGCTCACCACCGGGACTGTCGGATCAGCCCCAGCATTTT. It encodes CASSPPGLSDQPQHF.

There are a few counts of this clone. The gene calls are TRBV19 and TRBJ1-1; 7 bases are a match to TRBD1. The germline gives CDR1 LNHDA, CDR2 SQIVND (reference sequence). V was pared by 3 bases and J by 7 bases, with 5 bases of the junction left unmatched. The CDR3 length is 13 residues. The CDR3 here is CASSIGTAHEAFF. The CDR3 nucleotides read TGTGCCAGTAGTATCGGGACAGCCCATGAAGCTTTCTTT.

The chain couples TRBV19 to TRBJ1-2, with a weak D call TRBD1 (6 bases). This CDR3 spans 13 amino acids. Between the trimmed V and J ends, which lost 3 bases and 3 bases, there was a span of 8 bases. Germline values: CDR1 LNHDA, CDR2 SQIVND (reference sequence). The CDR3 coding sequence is TGTGCCAGTAGTATGCCAGGGGACTATGGCTACACCTTC. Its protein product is CASSMPGDYGYTF.

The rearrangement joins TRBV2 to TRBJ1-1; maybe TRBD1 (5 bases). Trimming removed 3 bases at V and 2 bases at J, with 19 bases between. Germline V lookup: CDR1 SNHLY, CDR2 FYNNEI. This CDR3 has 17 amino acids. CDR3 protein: CASSDNRGTTANTEAFF. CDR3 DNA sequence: TGTGCCAGCAGTGACAATAGGGGAACGACAGCCAACACTGAAGCTTTCTTT.

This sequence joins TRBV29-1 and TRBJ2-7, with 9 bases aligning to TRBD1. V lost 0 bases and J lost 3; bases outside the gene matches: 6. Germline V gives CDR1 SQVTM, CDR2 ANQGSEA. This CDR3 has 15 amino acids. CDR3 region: CSVEDPGQGIYEQYF. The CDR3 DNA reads TGCAGCGTTGAAGATCCGGGACAGGGAATCTACGAGCAGTACTTC.

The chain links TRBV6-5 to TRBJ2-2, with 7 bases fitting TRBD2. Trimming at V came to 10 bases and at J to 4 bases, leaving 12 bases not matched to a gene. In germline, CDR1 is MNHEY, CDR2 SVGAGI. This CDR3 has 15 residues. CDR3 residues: CATIGGGGSTGELFF. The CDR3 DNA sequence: TGTGCCACCATAGGCGGGGGAGGTAGCACCGGGGAGCTGTTTTTT.

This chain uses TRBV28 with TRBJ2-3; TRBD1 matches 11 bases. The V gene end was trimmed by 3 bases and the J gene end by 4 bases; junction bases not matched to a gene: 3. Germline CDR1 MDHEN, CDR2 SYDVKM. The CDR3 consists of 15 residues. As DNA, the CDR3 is TGTGCCAGCAGTTTGGGACAGGGGGAGTCAGATACGCAGTATTTT. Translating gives CASSLGQGESDTQYF.

CDR3 nucleotides: TGTGCCAGCAAGCGGCGGGGGGATCGTGGGTCTGGGGCCAACGTCCTGACTTTC. It codes for CASKRRGDRGSGANVLTF. The V and J genes are TRBV28 and TRBJ2-6; 8 bases line up with TRBD2. The CDR3 extends over 18 amino acids. Unmatched junction bases numbered 12, after V lost 7 bases and J lost 1 base. Per the germline V gene, CDR1 is MDHEN and CDR2 is SYDVKM.

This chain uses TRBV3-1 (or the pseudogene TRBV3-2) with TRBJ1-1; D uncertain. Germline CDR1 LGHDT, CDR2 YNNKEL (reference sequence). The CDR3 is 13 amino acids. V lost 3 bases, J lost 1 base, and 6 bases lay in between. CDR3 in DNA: TGTGCCAGCAGCCAGGTAGAGAACACTGAAGCTTTCTTT. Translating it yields CASSQVENTEAFF.

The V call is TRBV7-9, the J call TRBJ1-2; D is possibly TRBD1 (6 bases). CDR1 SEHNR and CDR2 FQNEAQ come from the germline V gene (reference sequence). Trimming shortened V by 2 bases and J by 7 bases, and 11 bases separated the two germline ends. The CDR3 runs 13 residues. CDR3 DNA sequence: TGTGCCAGCAGCTTAAGTAGGACAGCTGGCTACACCTTC. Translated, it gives CASSLSRTAGYTF. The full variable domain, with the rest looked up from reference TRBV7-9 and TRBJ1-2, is DTGVSQNPRHKITKRGQNVTFRCDPISEHNRLYWYRQTLGQGPEFLTYFQNEAQLEKSRLLSDRFSAERPKGSFSTLEIQRTEQGDSAMYLCASSLSRTAGYTFGSGTRLTVV.

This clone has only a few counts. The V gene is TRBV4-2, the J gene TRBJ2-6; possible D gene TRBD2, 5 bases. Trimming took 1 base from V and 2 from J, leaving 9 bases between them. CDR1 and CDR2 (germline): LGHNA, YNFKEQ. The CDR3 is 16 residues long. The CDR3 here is CASSQVSGAGANVLTF. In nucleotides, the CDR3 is TGTGCCAGCAGCCAAGTTTCCGGGGCTGGGGCCAACGTCCTGACTTTC.